This is a list of T cell receptor beta chains from one sample in a study of Graves' ophthalmopathy and Graves' hyperthyroidism. TCRdb passed the multiplex PCR reads through MiXCR, listing each CDR3 protein once. The data hold some 410,000 distinct CDR3 sequences, with 21% observed a single time. The sample comprised peripheral blood. The receptors here all came from a woman under 30 with stable Graves' hyperthyroidism. Each CDR3 is given with its conserved first and last residue. D genes are given only for firm matches. Clone size appears in some rows only: once, few, many, or a class for an expanded clone.

V,size,J,D,DNA,CDR3
TRBV6-5,many,TRBJ2-5,TRBD2,TGTGCCAGCAGTTACACTAGCGGGAGATTTGAGACCCAGTACTTC,CASSYTSGRFETQYF
TRBV12-3/TRBV12-4,many,TRBJ2-5,.,TGTGCCAGCAGCCGAACGCCGAGAGAGACCCAGTACTTC,CASSRTPRETQYF
TRBV3-1,many,TRBJ2-7,.,TGTGCCAGCAGGCCCACACCTCATGCCTACGAGCAGTACTTC,CASRPTPHAYEQYF
TRBV10-3,many,TRBJ2-2,TRBD2,TGTGCCATCAGTGAGTCCGCGGGAGGGCCTTTGACCGGGGAGCTGTTTTTT,CAISESAGGPLTGELFF
TRBV2,.,TRBJ1-2,.,TGTGCCACCCGCCCGGGGGGGGGCCCCTATGGCTACACCTTC,CATRPGGGPYGYTF
TRBV2,many,TRBJ1-3,.,TGTGCCAGCAGCAAGGGATACACTGGAAACACCATATATTTT,CASSKGYTGNTIYF
TRBV29-1,many,TRBJ1-2,.,TGCAGCGTTGTGTCCCCCTTGAGAGATGGCTACACCTTC,CSVVSPLRDGYTF
TRBV28,many,TRBJ2-3,TRBD2,TGTGCCAGCAGTTACCGCTTGACTAGCGGGAGTACAGATACGCAGTATTTT,CASSYRLTSGSTDTQYF
TRBV5-1,many,TRBJ2-5,TRBD2,TGCGCCAGCAGCCGAGCCGGGAGGCGCCAAGAGACCCAGTACTTC,CASSRAGRRQETQYF
TRBV12-3/TRBV12-4,many,TRBJ1-6,.,TGTGCCAGCAGCCGGGACGGGGTTAATTCACCCCTCCACTTT,CASSRDGVNSPLHF
TRBV28,many,TRBJ1-2,TRBD1,TGTGCCAGCAGTTTTCTCTCGGGACAGGGGAGGAGTGGCTACACCTTC,CASSFLSGQGRSGYTF
TRBV7-2,many,TRBJ2-7,TRBD2,TGTGCCAGCAGCGCGGGACTACGGAGCTCCTACGAGCAGTACTTC,CASSAGLRSSYEQYF
TRBV12-3/TRBV12-4,many,TRBJ1-3,.,TGTGCCAGCAGCCTACAGGGAGCTGGAAACACCATATATTTT,CASSLQGAGNTIYF
TRBV6-1,many,TRBJ2-7,TRBD2,TGTGCCAGCAGTAGGGCGTCTAGCGGGAGCGACGAGCAGTACTTC,CASSRASSGSDEQYF
TRBV28,.,TRBJ1-1,TRBD1,TGTGCCAGCGACAGGGGCCATGGCACTGAAGCTTTCTTT,CASDRGHGTEAFF
TRBV20-1,many,TRBJ2-7,.,TGCAGTGCAGCAGCGGATTCCATCGGCAGCTACGAGCAGTACTTC,CSAAADSIGSYEQYF
TRBV28,many,TRBJ1-1,.,TGTGCCAGCAGGATGAACACTGAAGCTTTCTTT,CASRMNTEAFF
TRBV20-1,.,TRBJ1-1,TRBD1,TGCAGTGCTACAGACAGGGGGCGCACAAATGAAGCTTTCTTT,CSATDRGRTNEAFF
TRBV12-3/TRBV12-4,.,TRBJ1-5,.,TGTGCCAGCAGTTTAGGGGGTAATAGCAATCAGCCCCAGCATTTT,CASSLGGNSNQPQHF
TRBV24-1,few,TRBJ1-1,.,TGTGCCACCAGTGACCCATCGGGGGAGTCTCAAGCTTTCTTT,CATSDPSGESQAFF
TRBV6-2/TRBV6-3,many,TRBJ2-5,.,TGTGCCAGCAGTCAACGGGCCCAAGAGACCCAGTACTTC,CASSQRAQETQYF
TRBV6-1,few,TRBJ1-2,TRBD1,TGTGCCACGAGAGGGGGCAGAAAAGACTATGGCTACACCTTC,CATRGGRKDYGYTF
TRBV27,many,TRBJ2-5,TRBD1,TGTGCCAGCAGTGCACGACAGGGATCAGCAAAAGTGACCCAGTACTTC,CASSARQGSAKVTQYF
TRBV4-1,few,TRBJ2-2,.,TGCGCCAGCAGCCAAGATCCTGGCCGAAGGACCGGGGAGCTGTTTTTT,CASSQDPGRRTGELFF
TRBV28,many,TRBJ2-7,TRBD1,TGTGCCAGCAAAACTGGCTGGGACAGGGGGCACGGGCAGTACTTC,CASKTGWDRGHGQYF
TRBV30,few,TRBJ1-5,.,TGTGCCTGGAGATCCGGGAGCAATCAGCCCCAGCATTTT,CAWRSGSNQPQHF
TRBV6-2/TRBV6-3,many,TRBJ2-3,.,TGTGCCAGCAGTCGGGGGACGATAGCGACACACACAGATACGCAGTATTTT,CASSRGTIATHTDTQYF
TRBV15,many,TRBJ1-2,.,TGTGCCACCAGCACAGCGTCTATCGCAGGGGGCTACACCTTC,CATSTASIAGGYTF
TRBV11-2,many,TRBJ2-5,TRBD1,TGTGCCAGCAGCTCGTTACAGGGGGCGTTAGGAGAGACCCAGTACTTC,CASSSLQGALGETQYF
TRBV2,many,TRBJ1-2,TRBD1,TGTGCCAGCAGAGGACAGGGATCGGGCGGCTACACCTTC,CASRGQGSGGYTF
TRBV6-1,many,TRBJ1-2,TRBD1,TGTGCCAGCCGTAAGGACAGGACCTATGGCTACACCTTC,CASRKDRTYGYTF
TRBV27,many,TRBJ2-7,TRBD2,TGTGCCAGCAGTATAGCGGGAGATCTCTCCTACGAGCAGTACTTC,CASSIAGDLSYEQYF
TRBV30,many,TRBJ2-7,.,TGTGCCTGGAGTGAACACTCCTACGAGCAGTACTTC,CAWSEHSYEQYF
TRBV6-5,many,TRBJ1-2,TRBD1,TGTGCCAGCAGCAGGGGCGGACAGGCTGACTATGGCTACACCTTC,CASSRGGQADYGYTF
TRBV28,.,TRBJ2-4,TRBD1,TGTGCCAGCAGTTCTCCGGACAGGGTTGGAGACATTCAGTACTTC,CASSSPDRVGDIQYF
TRBV24-1,many,TRBJ2-5,.,TGTGCCACCAGTGAAGCCCCGCAAGAGACCCAGTACTTC,CATSEAPQETQYF
TRBV6-2/TRBV6-3,.,TRBJ2-2,TRBD1,TGTGCCAGCCGCGACGGACAGGGTTACACCGGGGAGCTGTTTTTT,CASRDGQGYTGELFF
TRBV29-1,many,TRBJ1-1,.,TGCAGCGTTGGGCAGCAAGCTTTCTTT,CSVGQQAFF
TRBV2,.,TRBJ2-5,TRBD1,TGTGCCAGCAGCAAATTTACAGGGGGCCAAGAGACCCAGTACTTC,CASSKFTGGQETQYF
TRBV30,.,TRBJ1-3,TRBD1,TGTGCCTGGAGGGACAGGGAAAGGGGTGGAAACACCATATATTTT,CAWRDRERGGNTIYF
TRBV30,.,TRBJ1-5,.,TGTGCCTGGAGCCGTCCCGGACAGATCAATCAGCCCCAGCATTTT,CAWSRPGQINQPQHF
TRBV6-2/TRBV6-3,many,TRBJ2-5,.,TGTGCCAGCAGTTACCCGTGGGACGAAGCGACCGAGACCCAGTACTTC,CASSYPWDEATETQYF
TRBV6-2/TRBV6-3,.,TRBJ1-5,.,TGTGCCAGCAGCAACGGGTGGGGCAATCAGCCCCAGCATTTT,CASSNGWGNQPQHF
TRBV6-1,many,TRBJ1-1,TRBD1,TGTGCCAGCAGACACAGGGGGCTGGGTAACACTGAAGCTTTCTTT,CASRHRGLGNTEAFF
TRBV28,.,TRBJ2-7,.,TGTGCCAGCAGCCTGACAGTCTCCCAGGTCCACGAGCAGTACTTC,CASSLTVSQVHEQYF
TRBV9,many,TRBJ2-7,TRBD1,TGTGCCAGCAGCGCCAGGACAGGGGGCTTGAACGAGCAGTACTTC,CASSARTGGLNEQYF
TRBV28,many,TRBJ2-7,TRBD1,TGTGCCAGCAGTCCCAGGGGGTACTACGAGCAGTACTTC,CASSPRGYYEQYF
TRBV6-5,many,TRBJ2-5,TRBD2,TGTGCCAGCAGTACGGGACTAGCGGGAGGGACCCAGTACTTC,CASSTGLAGGTQYF
TRBV12-3/TRBV12-4,many,TRBJ2-6,.,TGTGCCAGCAGTTTAAAGGGGTTTTCTGGGGCCAACGTCCTGACTTTC,CASSLKGFSGANVLTF
TRBV3-1,many,TRBJ2-5,.,TGTGCCAGCAGCCGACAGGAGAAAGAGACCCAGTACTTC,CASSRQEKETQYF
TRBV20-1,many,TRBJ2-5,.,TGCAGTGCTAGGGTAATAGCGGCCCAAGAGACCCAGTACTTC,CSARVIAAQETQYF
TRBV5-4,many,TRBJ2-5,.,TGTGCCAGCAGCTTTTGGGGGAGGAAGACCCAGTACTTC,CASSFWGRKTQYF
TRBV9,many,TRBJ2-5,TRBD2,TGTGCCAGCAGCGTAGCAGGTAGCGGGAGGGGAGGCGAGACCCAGTACTTC,CASSVAGSGRGGETQYF
TRBV6-1,.,TRBJ1-5,.,TGTGCCAGCAGCCAAGAGAGAGGGCAGCCCCAGCATTTT,CASSQERGQPQHF
TRBV6-2/TRBV6-3,many,TRBJ2-2,TRBD1,TGTGCCAGCATTCCGGGACAGGGCTTTTTGCGTGGCGGGGAGCTGTTTTTT,CASIPGQGFLRGGELFF
TRBV5-1,many,TRBJ2-3,.,TGCGCCAGCAGCTTGGGCAGGGCGGGCACAGATACGCAGTATTTT,CASSLGRAGTDTQYF
TRBV10-1,.,TRBJ1-2,TRBD1,TGCGCCACCTCACCCGGGACAGGGTATGGCTACACCTTC,CATSPGTGYGYTF